Presented here are 32 T cell receptor beta chains from one specimen sequenced in a study of T cell responses to AZD1222 COVID-19 vaccine. Measured with immunoSEQ multiplex PCR; TCRdb has only the in-frame clones, and not every one. The table has fewer than 150,000 clones, just over 85% seen once; the top ten hold approximately 8%. This specimen was peripheral blood, taken on day 0 of AZD1222 vaccination. The receptors were gathered from an adult in good health.

The CDR3 DNA sequence: TGTGCCAGCAGTGAGGGGACACCGATCTCTCTGGGGGAACTGTTTTTT. This gives the protein CASSEGTPISLGELFF. This rearrangement joins TRBV25-1 to TRBJ1-4, with D maybe TRBD1 (6 bases). CDR1 is MGHDK, CDR2 SYGVNS, per germline. The CDR3 has 16 amino acids. Trimming pared 3 bases from V and 12 bases from J, leaving 23 bases between.

In this sample, this clone turned up once. The identical CDR3 is also encoded by other nucleotide sequences in the sample. The genes are TRBV7-2 and TRBJ2-5; tentatively, D is TRBD1 or TRBD2 (5 bases each). V lost 5 bases and J 1 base, leaving 11 bases between the germline ends. This CDR3 has 14 amino acids. Germline CDR1 reads SGHTA; CDR2 reads FQGNSA. The CDR3 coding sequence is TGTGCCAGCAGCAGTCCGGGACCCCAAGAGACCCAGTACTTC. Protein: CASSSPGPQETQYF.

The V call is TRBV6-5, the J call TRBJ1-1; no firm D call. Germline lookup yields CDR1 MNHEY and CDR2 SVGAGI. Trimming cost V 5 bases and J 1 base, with 8 bases left between them. CDR3 size: 13 residues. For the CDR3, the DNA is TGTGCCAGCAGTAACTACAGGAACACTGAAGCTTTCTTT. Its protein product is CASSNYRNTEAFF.

This rearrangement joins TRBV28 to TRBJ1-2, with D possibly TRBD1 on 5 matching bases. The CDR3 runs 14 residues. The germline V gene encodes CDR1 MDHEN and CDR2 SYDVKM. Trimming took 2 bases from V and 4 from J, leaving 11 bases between them. CDR3 coding DNA: TGTGCCAGCAGTTTAGGGGCAGCACTCTATGGCTACACCTTC. Translation gives CASSLGAALYGYTF.

The genes are TRBV18 and TRBJ2-1; 12 bases match TRBD2. V lost 3 bases, J lost 0 bases, and 6 bases stayed unmatched. Germline V gene lookup returns CDR1 KGHSH and CDR2 LQKENI. The CDR3 has 18 amino acids. The DNA of the CDR3 is TGTGCCAGCTCACCCCCGGGACTAGCGGGTCTCTCCTACAATGAGCAGTTCTTC. Its protein product is CASSPPGLAGLSYNEQFF. The full variable domain, with the rest looked up from reference TRBV18 and TRBJ2-1, is NAGVMQNPRHLVRRRGQEARLRCSPMKGHSHVYWYRQLPEEGLKFMVYLQKENIIDESGMPKERFSAEFPKEGPSILRIQQVVRGDSAAYFCASSPPGLAGLSYNEQFFGPGTRLTVL.

The V and J genes are TRBV7-2 and TRBJ2-1; D may correspond to TRBD1 or TRBD2 (5 bases each). V dropped 5 bases and J dropped 7 bases, with 21 bases sitting between them. CDR1 is SGHTA, CDR2 FQGNSA, per germline. This CDR3 is 16 amino acids long. This CDR3 reads CASSPRIGDRNNEQFF. In DNA form, the CDR3 reads TGTGCCAGCAGCCCAAGGATAGGGGACCGCAATAATGAGCAGTTCTTC.

The rearrangement joins TRBV7-2 to TRBJ2-1; unclear D gene. The CDR3 runs 14 residues. The V end was cut by 0 bases, the J end by 10 bases, with 13 bases between. CDR1 is SGHTA and CDR2 is FQGNSA in the germline V gene. Written as DNA, the CDR3 is TGTGCCAGCAGCTTAGCGTTTGGTTGGAGCGAGCAGTTCTTC. It codes for CASSLAFGWSEQFF. The variable domain in full, with the rest retrieved from reference TRBV7-2 and TRBJ2-1, is GAGVSQSPSNKVTEKGKDVELRCDPISGHTALYWYRQSLGQGLEFLIYFQGNSAPDKSGLPSDRFSAERTGGSVSTLTIQRTQQEDSAVYLCASSLAFGWSEQFFGPGTRLTVL.

V and J are TRBV5-1 and TRBJ1-3, with D maybe TRBD1 (5 bases). V was trimmed by 4 bases and J by 0 bases, leaving 14 bases between them. CDR3 length equals 16 residues. Germline V gene sequence: CDR1 SGHRS, CDR2 YFSETQ. The CDR3 loop reads CASSPPGARSGNTIYF. The CDR3 DNA reads as TGCGCCAGCAGCCCCCCCGGGGCCCGCTCTGGAAACACCATATATTTT.

The rearrangement uses TRBV10-1 and TRBJ1-2; 8 nucleotides line up with TRBD1. This CDR3 is built from 13 residues. Germline V CDR1 and CDR2: WNHNN, SYGVQD (reference sequence). With 5 bases clipped from V and 8 bases from J, the junction kept 7 bases outside the gene matches. CDR3 sequence reads: CASSPGQGGGYTF. The CDR3 coding sequence is TGCGCCAGCAGTCCAGGACAGGGAGGCGGCTACACCTTC.

The chain recombines TRBV6-5 with TRBJ2-7; D not resolved. This CDR3 comprises 12 residues. V dropped 10 bases and J dropped 4 bases, with 14 bases sitting between them. Germline V lookup: CDR1 MNHEY, CDR2 SVGAGI. In nucleotides, the CDR3 is TGTGCCATGTTGAGGAGAAATTACGAGCAGTACTTC. It is translated as CAMLRRNYEQYF.

This sequence joins TRBV30 and TRBJ2-3; 8 bases map to TRBD2. The CDR3 is 15 residues long. V lost 3 bases, J lost 2 bases, and 7 bases stayed unmatched. Germline V CDR1 and CDR2: GTSNPN, SVGIG (reference sequence). Written as DNA, the CDR3 is TGTGCCTGGAGGGCTCATAGCGGGATCACAGATACGCAGTATTTT. Translation gives CAWRAHSGITDTQYF. Supplemented by reference TRBV30 and TRBJ2-3, the full variable domain reads SQTIHQWPATLVQPVGSPLSLECTVEGTSNPNLYWYRQAAGRGLQLLFYSVGIGQISSEVPQNLSASRPQDRQFILSSKKLLLSDSGFYLCAWRAHSGITDTQYFGPGTRLTVL.

This sequence joins TRBV7-2 and TRBJ2-3; D uncertain. Germline values: CDR1 SGHTA, CDR2 FQGNSA. CDR3 length: 14 residues. Trimming pared 5 bases from V and 0 bases from J, leaving 9 bases between. CDR3 protein: CASSRSLSTDTQYF. The CDR3 bases are TGTGCCAGCAGCCGCTCCTTAAGCACAGATACGCAGTATTTT.

The V gene is TRBV7-9, the J gene TRBJ2-7; 8 bases map to TRBD1. The CDR3 has 15 residues. Germline CDR1 is SEHNR and CDR2 is FQNEAQ (reference sequence). The V gene end was trimmed by 4 bases and the J gene end by 3 bases; junction bases not matched to a gene: 8. The CDR3 coding sequence is TGTGCCAGCAGCTCCCTTGGACAGGGTTACTACGAGCAGTACTTC. This codes for CASSSLGQGYYEQYF.

V is TRBV5-5 and J is TRBJ2-3, with D hard to call. From germline, CDR1 is SGHKS and CDR2 YYEKEE (reference sequence). CDR3 length: 16 amino acids. Between the trimmed V and J ends, which lost 1 base and 2 bases, there was a span of 14 bases. The CDR3 DNA reads TGTGCCAGCAGCTTGAATGTCAGGATCTACACAGATACGCAGTATTTT. Translated, it gives CASSLNVRIYTDTQYF.

J is TRBJ2-1 and V is TRBV10-3; 9 nucleotides align to TRBD2. Trimming removed 7 bases from V and 7 bases from J; junction bases left unmatched: 8. Germline loops: CDR1 ENHRY, CDR2 SYGVKD. The CDR3 is 14 residues long. CDR3 nucleotide sequence: TGTGCCATCATGGGTAGCGGGGGCGGGAATGAGCAGTTCTTC. It yields the protein CAIMGSGGGNEQFF.

V gene TRBV11-2 combines with J gene TRBJ2-7, with a possible D match to TRBD1 (6 bases). Germline CDR1 and CDR2: SGHAT and FQNNGV. The CDR3 consists of 15 residues. V lost 5 bases and J 2 bases, leaving 16 bases between the germline ends. CDR3 nucleotides: TGTGCCAGCAGCCGGTACAGGGATAATGCCTACGAGCAGTACTTC. Protein sequence: CASSRYRDNAYEQYF. Looking up the rest from reference TRBV11-2 and TRBJ2-7 gives the full variable domain: EAGVAQSPRYKIIEKRQSVAFWCNPISGHATLYWYQQILGQGPKLLIQFQNNGVVDDSQLPKDRFSAERLKGVDSTLKIQPAKLEDSAVYLCASSRYRDNAYEQYFGPGTRLTVT.

The CDR3 nucleotides are TGTGCCAGTAGGGATGAAGGTACCCATACCTACGAGCAGTACTTC. Protein sequence: CASRDEGTHTYEQYF. J is TRBJ2-7 and V is TRBV19; D not certain. The V gene's germline CDR1 is LNHDA and CDR2 SQIVND (reference sequence). Trimming left V 6 bases short and J 2 bases short, with 17 bases between. The CDR3 has 15 residues. Full variable domain (outside the CDR3, taken from reference TRBV19 and TRBJ2-7): DGGITQSPKYLFRKEGQNVTLSCEQNLNHDAMYWYRQDPGQGLRLIYYSQIVNDFQKGDIAEGYSVSREKKESFPLTVTSAQKNPTAFYLCASRDEGTHTYEQYFGPGTRLTVT.

The chain employs TRBV15 and TRBJ1-1; tentatively, D is TRBD1 (5 bases). V was clipped by 0 bases and J by 8 bases, with 13 bases between them. This CDR3 contains 14 residues. CDR1 is LNHNV, CDR2 YYDKDF, per germline (reference sequence). CDR3: CATSRDETGLEAFF. DNA of the CDR3: TGTGCCACCAGCAGAGATGAAACAGGACTAGAAGCTTTCTTT.

The gene calls are TRBV19 and TRBJ1-6; the match to TRBD1 covers 9 bases. With 5 bases clipped from V and 9 bases from J, the junction kept 5 bases outside the gene matches. Germline V gene sequence: CDR1 LNHDA, CDR2 SQIVND (reference sequence). This CDR3 region has 14 residues. In DNA, the CDR3 is TGTGCCAGTAGTGTGGGACAGGGAGGTTCACCCCTCCACTTT. It encodes CASSVGQGGSPLHF.

This clone came up once. This chain connects TRBV5-4 to TRBJ2-1; 8 nucleotides match TRBD2. The junction had 10 bases not matched to a gene; V was cut back by 3 bases and J by 8 bases. This CDR3 contains 15 residues. CDR1 is SGHNT, CDR2 YYREEE, per germline (reference sequence). CDR3 amino acids: CASSSPGLVSHEQFF. CDR3 nucleotide sequence: TGTGCCAGCAGCTCTCCGGGACTAGTTAGCCATGAGCAGTTCTTC.

This clone was observed a handful of times. This sequence joins TRBV6-6 and TRBJ1-1; tentatively, D is TRBD1 (6 bases). V was pared by 6 bases and J by 1 base, with 15 bases between. The CDR3 is made up of 15 amino acids. Germline lookup yields CDR1 MNHNY and CDR2 SVGAGI (reference sequence). DNA for the CDR3: TGTGCCAGCAGGGGGACACCGAAATCGAACACTGAAGCTTTCTTT. This translates into CASRGTPKSNTEAFF.

The rearrangement uses TRBV11-2 and TRBJ1-2, with 8 bases matching TRBD1. Per germline, CDR1 SGHAT and CDR2 FQNNGV. With V trimmed by 5 bases and J by 5 bases, 4 bases remained unmatched. The CDR3 spans 13 residues. CDR3 loop: CASSPTGDYGYTF. CDR3 coding DNA: TGTGCCAGCAGCCCGACAGGGGATTATGGCTACACCTTC. The full variable domain, rest sourced from reference TRBV11-2 and TRBJ1-2, is EAGVAQSPRYKIIEKRQSVAFWCNPISGHATLYWYQQILGQGPKLLIQFQNNGVVDDSQLPKDRFSAERLKGVDSTLKIQPAKLEDSAVYLCASSPTGDYGYTFGSGTRLTVV.

This rearrangement joins TRBV5-5 to TRBJ2-5, with 9 bases that match TRBD1. V lost 3 bases to trimming and J lost 1 base; unmatched junction nucleotides: 10. Germline CDR1 reads SGHKS; CDR2 reads YYEKEE (reference sequence). This CDR3 has 17 amino acids. CDR3 sequence reads: CASSSHRDRVLQETQYF. The CDR3 DNA reads TGTGCCAGCAGCTCCCATAGGGACAGGGTACTCCAAGAGACCCAGTACTTC.

V usage is TRBV4-1 and J usage is TRBJ2-2, with D maybe TRBD1 (6 bases). V was clipped by 6 bases and J by 2 bases, with 16 bases between them. The V gene's germline CDR1 is MGHRA and CDR2 YSYEKL. The CDR3 extends over 16 amino acids. CDR3 sequence: CASRQTGTKNTGELFF. The CDR3 DNA is TGCGCCAGCAGACAAACCGGGACAAAAAACACCGGGGAGCTGTTTTTT.

The rearrangement links TRBV30 to TRBJ1-1, with unresolved D. Per germline, CDR1 GTSNPN and CDR2 SVGIG (reference sequence). V gave up 2 bases and J gave up 7 bases, with 11 bases separating them. There are 12 residues in the CDR3. The CDR3 bases are TGTGCCTGGAGTTTGACGGGGTTTGAAGCTTTCTTT. It codes for CAWSLTGFEAFF.

This chain links TRBV30 with TRBJ1-4; 11 nucleotides align to TRBD1. From germline, CDR1 is GTSNPN and CDR2 SVGIG (reference sequence). The CDR3 spans 16 residues. V lost 3 bases, J lost 2 bases, and 5 bases stayed unmatched. The DNA for the CDR3 is TGTGCCTGGAGCCCGGACAGGGGGCTCACTAATGAAAAACTGTTTTTT. It is translated as CAWSPDRGLTNEKLFF. Based on the CDR3 plus reference TRBV30 and TRBJ1-4, the full variable domain is SQTIHQWPATLVQPVGSPLSLECTVEGTSNPNLYWYRQAAGRGLQLLFYSVGIGQISSEVPQNLSASRPQDRQFILSSKKLLLSDSGFYLCAWSPDRGLTNEKLFFGSGTQLSVL.

The V and J genes are TRBV10-3 and TRBJ2-1; the D gene is possibly TRBD2 (7 bases). The CDR3 runs to 12 residues. In germline, CDR1 is ENHRY, CDR2 SYGVKD. The V and J ends lost 11 bases and 4 bases respectively, with 12 bases between them. CDR3 coding DNA: TGTGCCGCCGAGGGGGGGTACAATGAGCAGTTCTTC. Translation gives CAAEGGYNEQFF.

The chain couples TRBV4-1 to TRBJ2-3, with 9 positions matching TRBD2. Germline CDR1 MGHRA, CDR2 YSYEKL. There are 17 residues in the CDR3. J lost 1 base, V lost 5 bases, and 10 bases had no gene match. The CDR3 bases are TGCGCCAGCAGCTCCAAAGGTAGCGGGGGACGCACAGATACGCAGTATTTT. Residues: CASSSKGSGGRTDTQYF.

The V and J genes are TRBV5-6 and TRBJ2-7, with 7 nucleotides matching TRBD2. In germline, CDR1 is SGHDT, CDR2 YYEEEE. This CDR3 comprises 14 residues. Germline trimming cut 0 bases from V and 4 bases from J; bases unmatched to any gene: 4. CDR3 amino acids: CASSLGTRFYEQYF. DNA for the CDR3: TGTGCCAGCAGCTTGGGGACTAGATTTTACGAGCAGTACTTC. The variable domain in full, completed from reference TRBV5-6 and TRBJ2-7, reads DAGVTQSPTHLIKTRGQQVTLRCSPKSGHDTVSWYQQALGQGPQFIFQYYEEEERQRGNFPDRFSGHQFPNYSSELNVNALLLGDSALYLCASSLGTRFYEQYFGPGTRLTVT.

The gene calls are TRBV2 and TRBJ2-7, with 8 bases matching TRBD2. V was clipped by 6 bases and J by 5 bases; unmatched bases: 3. The CDR3 runs to 12 residues. Germline V lookup: CDR1 SNHLY, CDR2 FYNNEI. Written as DNA, the CDR3 is TGTGCCAGCAGAGGGACTAGACACGAGCAGTACTTC. It is translated as CASRGTRHEQYF.

The chain combines TRBV5-1 with TRBJ1-3; no clear D gene. The CDR3 has 14 residues. Trimming pared 4 bases from V and 0 bases from J, leaving 8 bases between. Looked up from germline, CDR1 is SGHRS and CDR2 is YFSETQ. The CDR3 bases are TGCGCCAGCAGCCCGGACGGCTCTGGAAACACCATATATTTT. Its protein product is CASSPDGSGNTIYF.

This rearrangement joins TRBV5-6 to TRBJ1-3; TRBD1 aligns across 9 bases. Unmatched junction bases numbered 16, after V lost 7 bases and J lost 8 bases. Germline lookup yields CDR1 SGHDT and CDR2 YYEEEE. This CDR3 spans 16 amino acids. The CDR3 nucleotides are TGTGCCAGCCACCCAGGGATATTGGGACAGGGCCACACCATATATTTT. Encoded protein: CASHPGILGQGHTIYF.